Sequencing of this TCR beta chain was carried out in a study of patients and donors after allogeneic stem cell transplantation. The CDR3 loop spans 18 amino acids. Per the germline V gene, CDR1 is SGHDN and CDR2 is FVKESK. V shed 4 bases, J shed 3 bases, and the junction held 8 bases outside the gene matches. TCRdb called the RT-PCR reads again in MiXCR, with one record for every CDR3 protein. Of fewer than 75,000 distinct CDR3 sequences listed, more than 25% are singletons. The chain has TRBV14 and TRBJ2-4, with 14 nucleotides matching TRBD2. The sequenced sample consisted of blood, either unsorted or a sorted T cell fraction (not recorded which). The source of this sequence is a human donor who was either an allogeneic HSCT recipient or a stem cell or donor lymphocyte infusion donor (not recorded which). It is not recorded whose cells these are; they may come from a transplant donor. This chain's CDR3 is CASSPRLAGGRVKNIQYF. As DNA, the CDR3 is TGTGCCAGCAGCCCCCGACTAGCGGGGGGGCGGGTCAAAAACATTCAGTACTTC.